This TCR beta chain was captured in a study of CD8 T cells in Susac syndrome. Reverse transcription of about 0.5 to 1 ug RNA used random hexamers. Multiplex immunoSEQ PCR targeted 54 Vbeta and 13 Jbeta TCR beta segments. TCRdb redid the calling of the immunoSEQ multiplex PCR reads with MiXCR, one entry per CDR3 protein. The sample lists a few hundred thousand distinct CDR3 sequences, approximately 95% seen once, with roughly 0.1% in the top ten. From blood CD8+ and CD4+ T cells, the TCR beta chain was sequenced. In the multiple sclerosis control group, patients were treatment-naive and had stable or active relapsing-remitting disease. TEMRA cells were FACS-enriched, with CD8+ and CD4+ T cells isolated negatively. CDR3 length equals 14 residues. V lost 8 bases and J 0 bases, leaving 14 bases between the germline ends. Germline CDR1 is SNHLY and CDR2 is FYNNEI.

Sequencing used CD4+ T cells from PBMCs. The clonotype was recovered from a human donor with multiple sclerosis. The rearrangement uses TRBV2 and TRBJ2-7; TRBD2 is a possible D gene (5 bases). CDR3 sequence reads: CASQRQAHSYEQYF. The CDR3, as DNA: TGTGCCAGCCAGCGGCAGGCCCACTCCTACGAGCAGTACTTC.